A selection of T cell receptor beta chains follows, all from one sample in a study of shared clonotypes between healthy human individuals. The method was immunoSEQ multiplex PCR; TCRdb's version includes in-frame clones alone and lacks a portion of them. The sample lists 470,000 or so clones, 70% to 85% occurring once. Material: PBMCs. The receptors come from a middle-aged woman in good health. Some clones in this sample may be carry-over from other donors' samples. CDR3s include the opening cysteine and the closing phenylalanine or tryptophan. A D gene is named only where the DNA matches it firmly. Not every row has a clone size; where given, it reads once, few, many or a size class.

V: TRBV6-5; D: .; size: .; J: TRBJ1-1; CDR3: CASSYWGGALNTEAFF; DNA: TGTGCCAGCAGTTACTGGGGGGGCGCCTTGAACACTGAAGCTTTCTTT
V: TRBV7-9; D: .; size: .; J: TRBJ1-4; CDR3: CASSEDSWGNEKLFF; DNA: TGTGCCAGCAGCGAGGACAGTTGGGGAAATGAAAAACTGTTTTTT
V: TRBV4-3; D: TRBD2; size: .; J: TRBJ2-5; CDR3: CASSHSGGLTQETQYF; DNA: TGCGCCAGCAGCCACTCCGGGGGACTAACCCAAGAGACCCAGTACTTC
V: TRBV6-6; D: .; size: .; J: TRBJ1-2; CDR3: CASTKNRVAYGYTF; DNA: TGTGCCAGCACGAAGAACAGGGTTGCCTATGGCTACACCTTC
V: TRBV29-1; D: .; size: .; J: TRBJ2-6; CDR3: CSVGGSSGANVLTF; DNA: TGCAGCGTTGGGGGGAGCTCTGGGGCCAACGTCCTGACTTTC
V: TRBV11-2; D: .; size: .; J: TRBJ1-5; CDR3: CASSLGVGQSNQPQHF; DNA: TGTGCCAGCAGCTTGGGGGTCGGACAGAGCAATCAGCCCCAGCATTTT
V: TRBV23-1; D: .; size: .; J: TRBJ2-3; CDR3: CASEQKERSQSTDTQYF; DNA: TGCGCCAGCGAACAAAAAGAGCGGTCTCAAAGCACAGATACGCAGTATTTT
V: TRBV19; D: TRBD1; size: few; J: TRBJ1-1; CDR3: CASTPSLDRENTEAFF; DNA: TGTGCCAGTACCCCTTCCTTAGACAGGGAGAACACTGAAGCTTTCTTT
V: TRBV6-5; D: TRBD2; size: once; J: TRBJ2-7; CDR3: CASSYRTSGSSYEQYF; DNA: TGTGCCAGCAGTTACCGGACTAGCGGGAGCTCCTACGAGCAGTACTTC
V: TRBV2; D: .; size: .; J: TRBJ1-3; CDR3: CASRDGSGNTIYF; DNA: TGTGCCAGCCGGGACGGCTCTGGAAACACCATATATTTT
V: TRBV9; D: .; size: .; J: TRBJ2-2; CDR3: CASQGPYGAGELFF; DNA: TGTGCCAGCCAAGGTCCCTATGGTGCCGGGGAGCTGTTTTTT
V: TRBV9; D: TRBD2; size: .; J: TRBJ2-5; CDR3: CASSVGLAQETQYF; DNA: TGTGCCAGCAGCGTAGGACTAGCGCAAGAGACCCAGTACTTC
V: TRBV6-5; D: .; size: .; J: TRBJ1-5; CDR3: CANLLGGNQPQHF; DNA: TGTGCCAACCTTCTAGGGGGGAATCAGCCCCAGCATTTT
V: TRBV15; D: .; size: .; J: TRBJ1-2; CDR3: CATSRDAGTFNYGYTF; DNA: TGTGCCACCAGCAGAGATGCAGGAACCTTTAACTATGGCTACACCTTC
V: TRBV4-1; D: .; size: .; J: TRBJ2-7; CDR3: CASSQVSRESYEQYF; DNA: TGCGCCAGCAGCCAAGTCAGCAGGGAGTCCTACGAGCAGTACTTC
V: TRBV5-4; D: .; size: .; J: TRBJ2-3; CDR3: CASRAEGTQYF; DNA: TGTGCCAGCAGGGCAGAAGGTACGCAGTATTTT
V: TRBV28; D: .; size: .; J: TRBJ1-5; CDR3: CASSIQGGDQPQHF; DNA: TGTGCCAGCAGTATACAGGGAGGAGATCAGCCCCAGCATTTT
V: TRBV7-7; D: .; size: .; J: TRBJ2-5; CDR3: CASSLRGQETQYF; DNA: TGTGCTAGCAGCTTAAGAGGGCAAGAGACCCAGTACTTC
V: TRBV5-1; D: .; size: .; J: TRBJ1-6; CDR3: CASSNGPGSPLHF; DNA: TGCGCCAGCAGCAACGGGCCAGGTTCACCCCTCCACTTT
V: TRBV30; D: .; size: .; J: TRBJ2-5; CDR3: CAWSLGSEQYF; DNA: TGTGCCTGGAGCCTCGGCTCGGAGCAGTACTTC
V: TRBV7-2; D: .; size: .; J: TRBJ2-1; CDR3: CASSRTPFNEQFF; DNA: TGTGCCAGCAGCCGGACCCCGTTCAATGAGCAGTTCTTC
V: TRBV19; D: .; size: .; J: TRBJ1-5; CDR3: CASSMGHKGFQPQHF; DNA: TGTGCCAGTAGTATGGGCCACAAGGGTTTCCAGCCCCAGCATTTT
V: TRBV5-5; D: .; size: .; J: TRBJ2-2; CDR3: CASSLAVGSDGTGELFF; DNA: TGTGCCAGCAGCTTGGCCGTAGGTTCGGACGGCACCGGGGAGCTGTTTTTT
V: TRBV7-3; D: TRBD2; size: .; J: TRBJ2-5; CDR3: CASSWGLARGETQYF; DNA: TGTGCCAGCAGCTGGGGACTAGCGAGGGGGGAGACCCAGTACTTC
V: TRBV5-1; D: .; size: .; J: TRBJ2-1; CDR3: CASSLGQPGGEQFF; DNA: TGCGCCAGCAGCTTGGGACAGCCCGGCGGTGAGCAGTTCTTC
V: TRBV5-4; D: TRBD2; size: .; J: TRBJ2-1; CDR3: CASSTGTTYNEQFF; DNA: TGTGCCAGCAGCACCGGGACTACTTACAATGAGCAGTTCTTC
V: TRBV4-1; D: .; size: .; J: TRBJ1-4; CDR3: CASSQVFQGRLGATNEKLFF; DNA: TGCGCCAGCAGCCAAGTTTTCCAGGGTCGTCTGGGAGCAACTAATGAAAAACTGTTTTTT
V: TRBV15; D: .; size: .; J: TRBJ2-3; CDR3: CATSREGRAASTDTQYF; DNA: TGTGCCACCAGCAGAGAGGGTAGGGCGGCTAGCACAGATACGCAGTATTTT
V: TRBV5-1; D: .; size: .; J: TRBJ1-1; CDR3: CASSLGVGAMNTEAFF; DNA: TGCGCCAGCAGCTTGGGCGTAGGGGCAATGAACACTGAAGCTTTCTTT
V: TRBV18; D: .; size: .; J: TRBJ2-1; CDR3: CASSPGTPSSYNEQFF; DNA: TGTGCCAGCTCACCAGGGACACCAAGCTCCTACAATGAGCAGTTCTTC
V: TRBV29-1; D: .; size: .; J: TRBJ2-2; CDR3: CSVTSRGVTGELFF; DNA: TGCAGCGTTACCAGTCGCGGGGTCACCGGGGAGCTGTTTTTT
V: TRBV7-2; D: .; size: .; J: TRBJ1-2; CDR3: CASSQYYGYTF; DNA: TGTGCCAGCAGCCAGTATTATGGCTACACCTTC
V: TRBV4-2; D: .; size: once; J: TRBJ2-5; CDR3: CASSQELGRWETQYF; DNA: TGTGCCAGCAGCCAAGAACTAGGGAGGTGGGAGACCCAGTACTTC
V: TRBV19; D: .; size: once; J: TRBJ2-7; CDR3: CASSQQGGSYEQYF; DNA: TGTGCCAGTAGCCAGCAGGGGGGCTCCTACGAGCAGTACTTC
V: TRBV6-5; D: TRBD2; size: .; J: TRBJ2-1; CDR3: CASSRTSGTEQFF; DNA: TGTGCCAGCAGTCGGACTAGCGGGACAGAGCAGTTCTTC
V: TRBV7-8; D: TRBD2; size: .; J: TRBJ2-7; CDR3: CASSLTSGSYEQYF; DNA: TGTGCCAGCAGCTTGACTAGCGGTAGCTACGAGCAGTACTTC
V: TRBV11-2; D: .; size: few; J: TRBJ2-3; CDR3: CASSLSDTQYF; DNA: TGTGCCAGCAGCTTATCAGATACGCAGTATTTT
V: TRBV7-2; D: .; size: few; J: TRBJ1-2; CDR3: CASSKISGSGGGYTF; DNA: TGTGCCAGCAGTAAAATTTCAGGATCGGGTGGAGGCTACACCTTC
V: TRBV4-2; D: .; size: .; J: TRBJ2-5; CDR3: CASSHEQRPETQYF; DNA: TGTGCCAGCAGCCATGAACAGCGTCCTGAGACCCAGTACTTC
V: TRBV27; D: .; size: .; J: TRBJ2-1; CDR3: CASSSPTRFPSYNEQFF; DNA: TGTGCCAGCAGTTCCCCAACTAGATTCCCTTCCTACAATGAGCAGTTCTTC
V: TRBV10-3; D: .; size: .; J: TRBJ1-5; CDR3: CATSDSNNQPQHF; DNA: TGTGCCACCTCGGACAGCAACAATCAGCCCCAGCATTTT
V: TRBV4-1; D: .; size: .; J: TRBJ2-4; CDR3: CASSQAGGWGIQYF; DNA: TGCGCCAGCAGCCAGGCCGGGGGTTGGGGCATTCAGTACTTC
V: TRBV5-5; D: .; size: .; J: TRBJ2-3; CDR3: CASSITVGADTQYF; DNA: TGTGCCAGCAGCATCACAGTTGGGGCAGATACGCAGTATTTT
V: TRBV11-3; D: TRBD1; size: .; J: TRBJ2-2; CDR3: CASKVGQENTGELFF; DNA: TGTGCCAGCAAGGTTGGACAGGAGAACACCGGGGAGCTGTTTTTT
V: TRBV11-2; D: TRBD2; size: medium-sized; J: TRBJ2-1; CDR3: CASSFSGTLGEQFF; DNA: TGTGCCAGCAGCTTTAGCGGGACCCTCGGTGAGCAGTTCTTC
V: TRBV27; D: TRBD2; size: .; J: TRBJ2-3; CDR3: CASSLAPGLSTDTQYF; DNA: TGTGCCAGCAGTTTGGCCCCGGGACTATCCACAGATACGCAGTATTTT